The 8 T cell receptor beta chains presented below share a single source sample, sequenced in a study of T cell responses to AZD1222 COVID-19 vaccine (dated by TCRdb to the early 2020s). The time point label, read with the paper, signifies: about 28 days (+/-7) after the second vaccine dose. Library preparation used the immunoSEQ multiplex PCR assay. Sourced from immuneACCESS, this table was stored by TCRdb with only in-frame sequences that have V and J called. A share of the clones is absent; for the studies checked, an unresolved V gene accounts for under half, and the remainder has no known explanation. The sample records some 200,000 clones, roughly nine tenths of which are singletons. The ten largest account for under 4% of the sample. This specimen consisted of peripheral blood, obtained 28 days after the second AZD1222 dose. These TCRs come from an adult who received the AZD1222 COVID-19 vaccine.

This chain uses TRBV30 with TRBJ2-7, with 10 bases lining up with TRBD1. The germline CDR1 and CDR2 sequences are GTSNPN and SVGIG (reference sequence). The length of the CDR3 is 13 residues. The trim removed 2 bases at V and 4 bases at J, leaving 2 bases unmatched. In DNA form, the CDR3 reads TGTGCCTGGAGTCCGGACAGGGGGTACGAGCAGTACTTC. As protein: CAWSPDRGYEQYF.

In DNA form, the CDR3 reads TGTGCCAGCAGACGGGGCACAGATACGCAGTATTTT. Protein sequence: CASRRGTDTQYF. This chain links TRBV6-5 with TRBJ2-3; D is unclear. V was clipped by 6 bases and J by 1 base, with 5 bases between them. The CDR3 extends over 12 amino acids. Per germline, CDR1 MNHEY and CDR2 SVGAGI.

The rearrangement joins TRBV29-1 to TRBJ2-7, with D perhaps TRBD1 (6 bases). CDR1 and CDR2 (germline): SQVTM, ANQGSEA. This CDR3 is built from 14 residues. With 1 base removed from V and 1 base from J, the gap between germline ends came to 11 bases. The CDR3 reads CSVEGADSSYEQYF. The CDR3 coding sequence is TGCAGCGTTGAAGGGGCGGACAGTTCCTACGAGCAGTACTTC.

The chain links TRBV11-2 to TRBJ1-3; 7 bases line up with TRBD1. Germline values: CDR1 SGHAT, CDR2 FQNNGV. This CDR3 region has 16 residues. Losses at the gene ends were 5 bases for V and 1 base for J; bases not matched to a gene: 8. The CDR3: CASSHPGQPSGNTIYF. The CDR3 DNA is TGTGCCAGCAGCCATCCGGGACAGCCGTCTGGAAACACCATATATTTT.

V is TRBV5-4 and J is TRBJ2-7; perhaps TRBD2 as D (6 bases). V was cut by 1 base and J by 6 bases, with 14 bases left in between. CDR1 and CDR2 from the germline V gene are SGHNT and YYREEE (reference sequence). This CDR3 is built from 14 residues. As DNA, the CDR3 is TGTGCCAGCAGCTTGAATCCGGGGGTCGCCGAGCAGTACTTC. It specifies CASSLNPGVAEQYF.

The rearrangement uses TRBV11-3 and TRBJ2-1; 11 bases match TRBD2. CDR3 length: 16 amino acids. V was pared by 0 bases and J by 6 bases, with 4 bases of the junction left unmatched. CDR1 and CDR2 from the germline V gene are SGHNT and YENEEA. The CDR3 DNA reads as TGTGCCAGCAGCTTAGAATTAGGGACTAGCGGCAATGAGCAGTTCTTC. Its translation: CASSLELGTSGNEQFF.

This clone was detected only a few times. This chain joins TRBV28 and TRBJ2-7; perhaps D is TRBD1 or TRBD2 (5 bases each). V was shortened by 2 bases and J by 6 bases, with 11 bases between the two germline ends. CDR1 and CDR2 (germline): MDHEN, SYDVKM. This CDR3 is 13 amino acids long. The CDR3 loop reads CASSLGTAVEQYF. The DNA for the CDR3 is TGTGCCAGCAGTTTAGGGACGGCCGTCGAGCAGTACTTC.

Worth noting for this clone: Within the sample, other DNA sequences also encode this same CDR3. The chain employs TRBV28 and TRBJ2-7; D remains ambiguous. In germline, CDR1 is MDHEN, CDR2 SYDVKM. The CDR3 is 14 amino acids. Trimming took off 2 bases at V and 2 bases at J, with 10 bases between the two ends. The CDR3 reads CASSLMLGTYEQYF. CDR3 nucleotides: TGTGCCAGCAGTTTAATGTTGGGGACCTACGAGCAGTACTTC.